Presented here are 10 T cell receptor beta chains from one specimen sequenced in a study of graft-versus-host responses after intestinal transplantation. These receptors have no known antigen. Clones were read by immunoSEQ multiplex PCR, and TCRdb kept only the in-frame ones, dropping some. The repertoire holds about 120,000 clones, with around nine tenths as singletons. Sequencing used unstimulated CD4+ T cells sorted from spleen or lymph node cells, obtained before transplant. These receptors came from a human donor who was the organ donor for an intestinal transplant.

The V and J genes are TRBV7-2 and TRBJ2-7, with TRBD2 matching over 7 bases. With V trimmed by 3 bases and J by 0 bases, 5 bases remained unmatched. The germline V gene encodes CDR1 SGHTA and CDR2 FQGNSA. The CDR3 contains 15 residues. CDR3 coding DNA: TGTGCCAGCAGCTTTTCTAGCGGAAGCTCCTACGAGCAGTACTTC. Residues: CASSFSSGSSYEQYF.

The CDR3 region is CATLSGRGQPQHF. DNA for the CDR3: TGTGCCACCCTCTCGGGCAGGGGTCAGCCCCAGCATTTT. V usage is TRBV28 and J usage is TRBJ1-5; the D gene is possibly TRBD1 (6 bases). The V gene lost 10 bases and the J gene lost 6 bases, with 16 bases spanning the gap. Germline lookup yields CDR1 MDHEN and CDR2 SYDVKM. This CDR3 contains 13 residues.

V and J are TRBV7-9 and TRBJ2-4, with a weak D call TRBD2 (5 bases). Trimming took off 6 bases at V and 5 bases at J, with 20 bases between the two ends. The CDR3 has 16 residues. The germline V gene has CDR1 SEHNR and CDR2 FQNEAQ (reference sequence). The CDR3 DNA follows: TGTGCCAGCAGTCACCTGGGGAGTGGGCCTCAAAACATTCAGTACTTC. Encoded protein: CASSHLGSGPQNIQYF.

This chain joins TRBV27 and TRBJ2-5, with TRBD2 identical over 7 bases. This CDR3 region has 16 residues. Germline V gene lookup returns CDR1 MNHEY and CDR2 SMNVEV (reference sequence). Germline trimming cut 8 bases from V and 2 bases from J; bases unmatched to any gene: 14. CDR3 nucleotide sequence: TGTGCCAGCGGAGTCTCACGGCCGGGAGGACAAGAGACCCAGTACTTC. Protein product: CASGVSRPGGQETQYF.

The rearrangement uses TRBV10-3 and TRBJ2-6; D is unresolved. Deletions cut 5 bases from V and 0 bases from J, with 8 bases between. Germline CDR1 is ENHRY and CDR2 is SYGVKD. The CDR3 length is 15 residues. The CDR3 protein is CAISTLASGANVLTF. The CDR3 DNA reads as TGTGCCATCAGTACCCTGGCCTCTGGGGCCAACGTCCTGACTTTC.

The genes are TRBV5-5 and TRBJ2-5; TRBD1 or TRBD2 may be the D gene (7 bases each). Trimming took 4 bases from V and 4 from J, leaving 20 bases between them. The CDR3 has 16 residues. The germline CDR1 and CDR2 sequences are SGHKS and YYEKEE (reference sequence). The CDR3 here is CASSPRTGGEGETQYF. CDR3 bases: TGTGCCAGCAGCCCCCGGACAGGAGGGGAGGGAGAGACCCAGTACTTC. The complete variable domain, with remaining parts taken from reference TRBV5-5 and TRBJ2-5, reads DAGVTQSPTHLIKTRGQQVTLRCSPISGHKSVSWYQQVLGQGPQFIFQYYEKEERGRGNFPDRFSARQFPNYSSELNVNALLLGDSALYLCASSPRTGGEGETQYFGPGTRLLVL.

The V call is TRBV6-4, the J call TRBJ2-2; D unresolved. V lost 5 bases and J 1 base, leaving 8 bases between the germline ends. Per the germline V gene, CDR1 is MRHNA and CDR2 is SNTAGT. This CDR3 comprises 14 residues. In DNA, the CDR3 is TGTGCCAGCAGTCCAGACTGGAACACCGGGGAGCTGTTTTTT. It is translated as CASSPDWNTGELFF.

The chain is built from TRBV7-2 and TRBJ2-7; no clear D. The length of the CDR3 is 15 residues. V was cut by 5 bases and J by 4 bases, with 18 bases left in between. Germline lookup yields CDR1 SGHTA and CDR2 FQGNSA. The CDR3 coding sequence is TGTGCCAGCAGCCGACGGGCCGGAGTAAGGTACGAGCAGTACTTC. Translation: CASSRRAGVRYEQYF.

The rearrangement uses TRBV28 and TRBJ2-7; 7 nucleotides match TRBD1. This CDR3 region has 12 residues. J lost 5 bases, V lost 4 bases, and 2 bases had no gene match. Germline-derived CDR1 and CDR2 are MDHEN and SYDVKM. The CDR3 coding sequence is TGTGCCAGCAGTTCTCAGGGGGACGAGCAGTACTTC. It codes for CASSSQGDEQYF.

The rearrangement links TRBV7-9 to TRBJ1-4; TRBD1 aligns across 7 bases. The CDR3 has 15 residues. Germline V lookup: CDR1 SEHNR, CDR2 FQNEAQ (reference sequence). V trimming: 5 bases; J trimming: 4 bases; junction bases outside the gene matches: 7. Here the CDR3 reads CASSTRQGRNEKLFF. For the CDR3, the DNA is TGTGCCAGCAGCACCCGACAGGGACGTAATGAAAAACTGTTTTTT.